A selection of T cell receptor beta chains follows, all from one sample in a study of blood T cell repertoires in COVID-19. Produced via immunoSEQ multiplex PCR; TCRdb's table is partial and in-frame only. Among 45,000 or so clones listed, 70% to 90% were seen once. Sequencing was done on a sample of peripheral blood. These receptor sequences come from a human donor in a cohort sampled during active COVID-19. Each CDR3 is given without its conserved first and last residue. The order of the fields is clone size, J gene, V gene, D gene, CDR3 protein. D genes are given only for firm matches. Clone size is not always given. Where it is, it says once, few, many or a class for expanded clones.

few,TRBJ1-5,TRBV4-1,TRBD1,ASSQDDRASGPQH
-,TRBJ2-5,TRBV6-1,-,ASSESQARKTQY
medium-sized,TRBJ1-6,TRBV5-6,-,ASSADGGYNSPLH
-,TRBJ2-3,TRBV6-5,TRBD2,ASSYERGGTDTQY
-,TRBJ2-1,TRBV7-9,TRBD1,ASSSMDRLPNEQF
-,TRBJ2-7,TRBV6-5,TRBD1,ASRPGGPYYEQY
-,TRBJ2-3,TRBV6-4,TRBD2,ASSRTGRAQDTQY
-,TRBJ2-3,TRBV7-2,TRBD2,ASSWTLAGGGTDTQY
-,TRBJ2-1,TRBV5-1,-,ASSFTREIQF
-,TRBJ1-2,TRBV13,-,ASSLEQGNYGYT
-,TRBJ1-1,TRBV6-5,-,ASSWGLGNTEAF
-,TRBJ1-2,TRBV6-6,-,AGLGAPNYGYT
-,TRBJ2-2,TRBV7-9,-,ASSQRVGRLTGELF
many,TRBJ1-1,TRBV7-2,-,ASSLTPAGTEAF
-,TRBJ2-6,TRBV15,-,ATSKGHKSSGANVLT
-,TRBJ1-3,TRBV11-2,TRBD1,ASSGRTGAENTIY
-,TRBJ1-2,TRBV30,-,AWSYGRGNYGYT
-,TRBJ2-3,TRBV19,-,ASSISREPTDTQY
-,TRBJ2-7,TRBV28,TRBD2,ASSGAAGGPHEQY
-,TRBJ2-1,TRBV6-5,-,ASSYSDPRGFNEQF
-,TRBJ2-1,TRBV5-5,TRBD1,ASSPGTGAEQF
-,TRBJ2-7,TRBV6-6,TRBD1,ASRLGQARDEQY
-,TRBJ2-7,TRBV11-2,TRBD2,ASKLAGDYEQY
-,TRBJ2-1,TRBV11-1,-,ASMRIGGAEQF
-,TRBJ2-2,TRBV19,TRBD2,ASSSNGRAGTGELF
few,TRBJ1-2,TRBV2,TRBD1,ASGTQGNYGYT
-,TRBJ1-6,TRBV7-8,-,ASSSRRWGPLGPLH
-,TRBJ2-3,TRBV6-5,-,ASRPPGTSTDTQY
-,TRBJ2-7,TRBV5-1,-,ASSFISQTNYEQY